The 12 T cell receptor beta chains below all came from one sample that was sequenced in a study of blood T cell repertoires in COVID-19. Assay: immunoSEQ multiplex PCR; the TCRdb copy retains only in-frame clones and omits some. This sample has 210,000 or so clones, with approximately 83% found just once. Sequenced material: peripheral blood. The receptor source for this set is a woman aged 25 to 39 with COVID-19, enrolled during active disease.

CDR3 bases: TGTGCCAGTAGTATGGGACAGCTTAATGAAAAACTGTTTTTT. Its translation: CASSMGQLNEKLFF. The chain is built from TRBV19 and TRBJ1-4; the match to TRBD1 covers 7 bases. The CDR3 loop spans 14 amino acids. The germline gives CDR1 LNHDA, CDR2 SQIVND (reference sequence). V dropped 3 bases and J dropped 4; count of bases not matched to a gene: 2.

This clone was observed a handful of times. This rearrangement joins TRBV6-4 to TRBJ2-3; D unresolved. Germline lookup yields CDR1 MRHNA and CDR2 SNTAGT. This CDR3 spans 13 amino acids. V was shortened by 6 bases and J by 5 bases, with 12 bases between the two germline ends. CDR3 sequence reads: CASSVKTEDTQYF. DNA for the CDR3: TGTGCCAGCAGCGTGAAGACTGAAGATACGCAGTATTTT.

The J gene is TRBJ2-7, the V gene TRBV7-3; D gene unclear. Germline CDR1 SGHTA, CDR2 FQGTGA. V lost 1 base to trimming and J lost 3 bases, with 13 bases between them. The CDR3 spans 15 residues. CDR3 bases: TGTGCCAGCAGCTTAAATGTGGGCTTCGTCTACGAGCAGTACTTC. Encoded protein: CASSLNVGFVYEQYF.

The chain combines TRBV18 with TRBJ1-3; tentative D call: TRBD1 (6 bases). With 4 bases removed from V and 3 bases from J, the gap between germline ends came to 19 bases. From germline, CDR1 is KGHSH and CDR2 LQKENI. CDR3 length equals 17 residues. CDR3 coding DNA: TGTGCCAGCTCACGAGAAATGACAGGAACTTATGGAAACACCATATATTTT. This translates into CASSREMTGTYGNTIYF.

The J gene is TRBJ2-1, the V gene TRBV9; 16 positions match TRBD2. Germline CDR1 reads SGDLS; CDR2 reads YYNGEE. J lost 9 bases, V lost 4 bases, and 7 bases had no gene match. The CDR3 is 16 amino acids. The CDR3 region has the DNA TGTGCCAGCAGCACTCCCGGGACTAGCGGGAGGGTTGAGCAGTTCTTC. Its protein product is CASSTPGTSGRVEQFF. Together with reference TRBV9 and TRBJ2-1, the CDR3 gives the full variable domain: DSGVTQTPKHLITATGQRVTLRCSPRSGDLSVYWYQQSLDQGLQFLIQYYNGEERAKGNILERFSAQQFPDLHSELNLSSLELGDSALYFCASSTPGTSGRVEQFFGPGTRLTVL.

The chain carries TRBV6-2 or TRBV6-3 and TRBJ1-1; D is possibly TRBD1 (5 bases). CDR3 length equals 15 residues. The V end was cut by 2 bases, the J end by 4 bases, with 14 bases between. CDR1 is MNHEY, CDR2 SVGEGT, per germline. The CDR3 protein is CASSYGGTPTTEAFF. The CDR3 bases are TGTGCCAGCAGTTACGGAGGGACGCCTACCACTGAAGCTTTCTTT.

V usage is TRBV27 and J usage is TRBJ2-2; D is perhaps TRBD2 (6 bases). V lost 5 bases and J 3 bases, leaving 16 bases between the germline ends. CDR1 is MNHEY, CDR2 SMNVEV, per germline (reference sequence). The CDR3 is 16 amino acids. DNA for the CDR3: TGTGCCAGCAGTCCCTACTTGGGGGGTTACACCGGGGAGCTGTTTTTT. Translated, it gives CASSPYLGGYTGELFF.

V is TRBV7-3 and J is TRBJ2-1, with TRBD1 matching over 7 bases. The V gene's germline CDR1 is SGHTA and CDR2 FQGTGA. With V trimmed by 2 bases and J by 4 bases, 8 bases remained unmatched. The CDR3 consists of 16 residues. The CDR3 coding sequence is TGTGCCAGCAGCTTAGGCCCAGGGGGTCTTTACAATGAGCAGTTCTTC. Translating it yields CASSLGPGGLYNEQFF.

The rearrangement uses TRBV7-4 and TRBJ1-3; D is perhaps TRBD1 (5 bases). This CDR3 contains 19 residues. The V end lost 6 bases, the J end lost 0 bases, and 24 bases lay between the germline ends. Germline CDR1 SGHVT, CDR2 SQSDAQ. CDR3 in amino acids: CASRRDSFKAIISGNTIYF. Here the CDR3 DNA reads TGTGCCAGCAGACGCGACAGTTTTAAAGCAATAATCTCTGGAAACACCATATATTTT.

The DNA of the CDR3 is TGTGCCAGCAGTTTGACAGGGTACTACGAGCAGTACTTC. This encodes CASSLTGYYEQYF. The chain couples TRBV28 to TRBJ2-7; 7 bases match TRBD1. V gave up 3 bases and J gave up 3 bases; unmatched junction bases: 2. Per germline, CDR1 MDHEN and CDR2 SYDVKM. The CDR3 is 13 amino acids.

The J gene is TRBJ2-7, the V gene TRBV4-3, with TRBD1 identical over 7 bases. The CDR3 covers 15 residues. Unmatched junction bases numbered 5, after V lost 0 bases and J lost 3 bases. The V gene's germline CDR1 is LGHNA and CDR2 YSLEER. The CDR3 sequence is CASSQDRTGVYEQYF. The DNA of the CDR3 is TGCGCCAGCAGCCAAGACCGTACAGGGGTCTACGAGCAGTACTTC.

The chain carries TRBV9 and TRBJ2-7, with 7 bases fitting TRBD1. Trimming cost V 3 bases and J 2 bases; bases outside gene matches: 2. This CDR3 is built from 13 residues. Germline values: CDR1 SGDLS, CDR2 YYNGEE. CDR3 bases: TGTGCCAGCAGCGGGGACAGAGCCTACGAGCAGTACTTC. Encoded protein: CASSGDRAYEQYF. Full variable domain (rest looked up from reference TRBV9 and TRBJ2-7): DSGVTQTPKHLITATGQRVTLRCSPRSGDLSVYWYQQSLDQGLQFLIQYYNGEERAKGNILERFSAQQFPDLHSELNLSSLELGDSALYFCASSGDRAYEQYFGPGTRLTVT.